This T cell receptor (beta chain) was retrieved from a study of blood T cell repertoires in COVID-19. TCRdb's table, derived via immunoSEQ multiplex PCR, lists solely in-frame clones and lacks some. The table records 35,000 to 50,000 clones, 80% to 90% of them present only once. The CDR3 spans 15 residues. Trimming took 3 bases from V and 1 from J; bases not matched to a gene: 5. Per germline, CDR1 KGHSH and CDR2 LQKENI. The TCR originated in a human donor in a cohort sampled during active COVID-19. The J gene is TRBJ1-1, the V gene TRBV18, with TRBD1 identical over 7 bases. Material for sequencing was peripheral blood. The CDR3 region is CASSPATGRNTEAFF. In nucleotides, the CDR3 is TGTGCCAGCTCACCTGCGACAGGGAGGAACACTGAAGCTTTCTTT.